The 18 T cell receptor beta chains in this list originate from one sample, sequenced in a study of regulatory T cells in long-lasting Graves disease. As to time point: newly diagnosed GD, antithyroid drugs for less than 3 months. Following extraction of RNA from PBMCs, that RNA was used to make the TCR library. CDR3-region Arm-PCR and iRepertoire HTBI primers produced the TCR beta libraries. Using its own MiXCR run on the multiplex PCR reads, TCRdb lists one record per CDR3 protein. The sample shows over 500,000 distinct CDR3 sequences, around 15% of them seen only once. These data also featured in a second study, about T cells in Graves' hyperthyroidism and ophthalmopathy.

The source was peripheral blood mononuclear cells (PBMCs), collected at new diagnosis, from a patient treated with antithyroid drugs. Receptor source: a woman aged 25-40 years with Graves disease.

The rearrangement uses TRBV29-1 and TRBJ2-7; TRBD2 agrees at 7 bases. The germline gives CDR1 SQVTM, CDR2 ANQGSEA. The junction had 13 bases not matched to a gene; V was cut back by 6 bases and J by 2 bases. This CDR3 is 15 amino acids long. The DNA of the CDR3 is TGCAGCGTGGGCGGATCGCGGGAGAGGACCTACGAGCAGTACTTC. It encodes CSVGGSRERTYEQYF.

The chain employs TRBV20-1 and TRBJ2-5; D is unclear. In germline, CDR1 is DFQATT, CDR2 SNEGSKA (reference sequence). V lost 1 base, J lost 2 bases, and 8 bases lay in between. There are 13 residues in the CDR3. The CDR3 sequence: CSARGLLQETQYF. DNA of the CDR3: TGCAGTGCTAGAGGACTGTTACAAGAGACCCAGTACTTC.

This clonotype was counted at least ten times. V and J are TRBV28 and TRBJ2-5; 7 nucleotides match TRBD1. The CDR3 extends over 14 amino acids. V gave up 5 bases and J gave up 5 bases; unmatched junction bases: 8. Germline CDR1 and CDR2: MDHEN and SYDVKM. CDR3 DNA sequence: TGTGCCAGCAGTGTTGGACAGGATGTCGAGACCCAGTACTTC. It is translated as CASSVGQDVETQYF.

This clonotype was counted at least ten times. The chain recombines TRBV7-9 with TRBJ2-1; D is unclear. Germline CDR1 SEHNR, CDR2 FQNEAQ (reference sequence). The CDR3 covers 14 residues. The V gene lost 4 bases and the J gene lost 2 bases, with 9 bases spanning the gap. Here the CDR3 reads CASSSANTYNEQFF. The CDR3 DNA reads TGTGCCAGCAGCTCGGCAAACACCTACAATGAGCAGTTCTTC. The whole variable domain, remainder taken from reference TRBV7-9 and TRBJ2-1, is DTGVSQNPRHKITKRGQNVTFRCDPISEHNRLYWYRQTLGQGPEFLTYFQNEAQLEKSRLLSDRFSAERPKGSFSTLEIQRTEQGDSAMYLCASSSANTYNEQFFGPGTRLTVL.

The chain links TRBV10-3 to TRBJ2-7; 11 bases map to TRBD2. CDR1 is ENHRY, CDR2 SYGVKD, per germline. Trimming cost V 4 bases and J 4 bases; bases outside gene matches: 3. The CDR3 contains 14 residues. The CDR3 region has the DNA TGTGCCATCAGTGTGGCTAGCGGGAGGTACGAGCAGTACTTC. As protein: CAISVASGRYEQYF.

This clonotype was found many times. The chain couples TRBV7-3 to TRBJ2-2; D perhaps matches TRBD1 (5 bases). The CDR3 has 18 residues. The V end lost 5 bases, the J end lost 4 bases, and 23 bases lay between the germline ends. Germline loops: CDR1 SGHTA, CDR2 FQGTGA. CDR3 sequence (DNA): TGTGCCAGCAGCGCTACAAAAACGGCAGGGTTGGGCACCGGGGAGCTGTTTTTT. As protein: CASSATKTAGLGTGELFF.

This clonotype has a handful of counts. The J gene is TRBJ1-2, the V gene TRBV28; 8 nucleotides match TRBD1. Germline lookup yields CDR1 MDHEN and CDR2 SYDVKM. CDR3 length equals 13 residues. With 8 bases clipped from V and 8 bases from J, the junction kept 10 bases outside the gene matches. The CDR3 DNA sequence: TGTGCCAGCCGCCCCGCAGGGGGCGAAGGCTACACCTTC. It yields the protein CASRPAGGEGYTF.

This clonotype was picked up many times. The chain has TRBV3-1 and TRBJ1-5, with 9 bases matching TRBD1. Germline CDR1 is LGHDT and CDR2 is YNNKEL (reference sequence). This CDR3 region has 16 residues. V was clipped by 2 bases and J by 3 bases; unmatched bases: 5. The CDR3 is CASSQRGQGNNQPQHF. CDR3 bases: TGTGCCAGCAGCCAAAGGGGACAGGGTAACAATCAGCCCCAGCATTTT.

CDR3 in amino acids: CSVATSGFYNEQFF. In DNA form, the CDR3 reads TGCAGCGTTGCGACTAGCGGATTTTACAATGAGCAGTTCTTC. The chain recombines TRBV29-1 with TRBJ2-1; 9 nucleotides agree with TRBD2. With 4 bases clipped from V and 4 bases from J, the junction kept 5 bases outside the gene matches. Germline V gene lookup returns CDR1 SQVTM and CDR2 ANQGSEA. The length of the CDR3 is 14 residues.

This clonotype was recorded at least ten times. The chain joins TRBV7-9 to TRBJ2-2, with TRBD2 matching over 10 bases. With 5 bases clipped from V and 0 bases from J, the junction kept 9 bases outside the gene matches. The germline gives CDR1 SEHNR, CDR2 FQNEAQ (reference sequence). There are 18 residues in the CDR3. CDR3 sequence reads: CASSPGRSGRSNTGELFF. The CDR3, as DNA: TGTGCCAGCAGCCCGGGTCGTAGCGGGAGGTCGAACACCGGGGAGCTGTTTTTT.

J is TRBJ2-7 and V is TRBV5-1, with 9 bases lining up with TRBD2. J lost 0 bases, V lost 3 bases, and 4 bases had no gene match. The CDR3 spans 15 residues. Germline CDR1 SGHRS, CDR2 YFSETQ. The CDR3 DNA sequence: TGCGCCAGCAGCTCTTCTAGCGGGATCTCCTACGAGCAGTACTTC. Protein: CASSSSSGISYEQYF.

The chain links TRBV11-2 to TRBJ2-1, with 10 bases lining up with TRBD2. V lost 5 bases and J lost 9; bases outside the gene matches: 10. Germline lookup yields CDR1 SGHAT and CDR2 FQNNGV. The CDR3 is 15 amino acids. CDR3 sequence: CASSQALAGVVEQFF. In nucleotides, the CDR3 is TGTGCCAGCAGCCAAGCTCTAGCGGGAGTGGTTGAGCAGTTCTTC.

This clonotype appeared many times. The chain links TRBV27 to TRBJ1-6, with 7 nucleotides matching TRBD1. Trimming removed 6 bases from V and 6 bases from J; junction bases left unmatched: 8. This CDR3 has 15 residues. CDR1 is MNHEY, CDR2 SMNVEV, per germline (reference sequence). Written as DNA, the CDR3 is TGTGCCAGCAGCCACCCTGACAGGGTTAATTCACCCCTCCACTTT. Protein: CASSHPDRVNSPLHF.

This clonotype was picked up many times. The chain joins TRBV6-2 or TRBV6-3 to TRBJ2-1, with D maybe TRBD1 (5 bases). The CDR3 has 11 amino acids. Germline V gene data show CDR1 as MNHEY and CDR2 as SVGEGT. Trimming took 6 bases from V and 9 from J, leaving 9 bases between them. The CDR3 DNA reads TGTGCCAGCAGAGGGGCCCTTGAGCAGTTCTTC. Encoded protein: CASRGALEQFF.

This clonotype was seen a few times. The chain couples TRBV4-1 to TRBJ2-3, with 7 bases matching TRBD1. Germline CDR1 MGHRA, CDR2 YSYEKL. This CDR3 spans 13 amino acids. The junction had 5 bases not matched to a gene; V was cut back by 0 bases and J by 11 bases. The chain's CDR3 is CASSQDLGTEQYF. The CDR3, as DNA: TGCGCCAGCAGCCAAGATCTCGGGACAGAGCAGTATTTT.

The sample holds a few counts of this clonotype. V gene TRBV18 combines with J gene TRBJ1-1; 9 nucleotides match TRBD1. Trimming cost V 6 bases and J 5 bases; bases outside gene matches: 4. CDR1 is KGHSH and CDR2 is LQKENI in the germline V gene. CDR3 length equals 13 residues. The CDR3 loop is CASSGQGKTEAFF. CDR3 DNA: TGTGCCAGCTCGGGACAGGGTAAAACTGAAGCTTTCTTT. Full variable domain (outside the CDR3, taken from reference TRBV18 and TRBJ1-1): NAGVMQNPRHLVRRRGQEARLRCSPMKGHSHVYWYRQLPEEGLKFMVYLQKENIIDESGMPKERFSAEFPKEGPSILRIQQVVRGDSAAYFCASSGQGKTEAFFGQGTRLTVV.

This clonotype came up many times. The chain links TRBV11-2 to TRBJ2-3, with 9 bases identical to TRBD2. The V and J ends lost 5 bases and 2 bases, in that order; junction bases with no gene match: 8. The CDR3 has 16 amino acids. Germline V gene sequence: CDR1 SGHAT, CDR2 FQNNGV. The CDR3 DNA follows: TGTGCCAGCAGCCTACAAAGCGGGAGGCCCACAGATACGCAGTATTTT. This codes for CASSLQSGRPTDTQYF.

In its sample, this clonotype was seen a few times. The genes are TRBV10-3 and TRBJ2-1, with 7 bases identical to TRBD1. Germline loops: CDR1 ENHRY, CDR2 SYGVKD. J was trimmed by 0 bases and V by 4 bases; bases with no gene match: 3. The CDR3 runs to 15 residues. In DNA, the CDR3 is TGTGCCATCAGTGGACAGGGAAACTCCTACAATGAGCAGTTCTTC. Translated, it gives CAISGQGNSYNEQFF.